The 30 T cell receptor beta chains presented below share a single source sample, sequenced in a study of blood T cell repertoires in COVID-19. The table came from immunoSEQ multiplex PCR; TCRdb's copy has only in-frame clones and leaves some out. The profile shows about 140,000 clones, 80% to 85% of them singletons. Sequenced material: peripheral blood. All receptors derive from an older woman with acute or convalescent COVID-19.

This clone appeared a few times. J is TRBJ1-1 and V is TRBV3-1 (or the pseudogene TRBV3-2); D is uncertain. V lost 3 bases to trimming and J lost 11 bases, with 10 bases between them. The CDR3 length is 11 residues. CDR1 and CDR2 (germline): LGHDT, YNNKEL (reference sequence). The CDR3 reads CASSQRGEAFF. In nucleotides, the CDR3 is TGTGCCAGCAGCCAGAGAGGTGAGGCTTTCTTT.

The rearrangement uses TRBV18 and TRBJ1-1, with D unclear. V was shortened by 4 bases and J by 0 bases, with 9 bases between the two germline ends. Germline V CDR1 and CDR2: KGHSH, LQKENI. CDR3 length equals 14 residues. The CDR3 nucleotides are TGTGCCAGCTCACTCGGGGAGATGAACACTGAAGCTTTCTTT. Residues: CASSLGEMNTEAFF.

The rearrangement uses TRBV30 and TRBJ2-4; perhaps TRBD2 as D (5 bases). CDR1 GTSNPN and CDR2 SVGIG come from the germline V gene (reference sequence). This CDR3 is built from 12 residues. V was pared by 4 bases and J by 8 bases, with 12 bases between. The CDR3 loop reads CAWTAMGDIQYF. CDR3 DNA sequence: TGTGCCTGGACCGCAATGGGAGACATTCAGTACTTC.

This chain links TRBV24-1 with TRBJ2-3; tentatively, D is TRBD1 (7 bases). This CDR3 comprises 18 residues. The germline CDR1 and CDR2 sequences are KGHDR and SFDVKD. The V end was cut by 4 bases, the J end by 1 base, with 20 bases between. This chain's CDR3 is CATSDGPGGLGGTDTQYF. In DNA form, the CDR3 reads TGTGCCACCAGTGACGGACCAGGGGGGCTAGGGGGCACAGATACGCAGTATTTT.

The table lists this clone with a few counts. The chain recombines TRBV29-1 with TRBJ1-1; D is unclear. Germline CDR1 and CDR2: SQVTM and ANQGSEA. V shed 3 bases and J shed 11 bases, with 10 bases lying between them. The CDR3 contains 10 residues. CDR3 sequence: CSVDPREAFF. Written as DNA, the CDR3 is TGCAGCGTTGACCCGAGGGAGGCTTTCTTT. The full variable domain, rest sourced from reference TRBV29-1 and TRBJ1-1, is SAVISQKPSRDICQRGTSLTIQCQVDSQVTMMFWYRQQPGQSLTLIATANQGSEATYESGFVIDKFPISRPNLTFSTLTVSNMSPEDSSIYLCSVDPREAFFGQGTRLTVV.

The chain carries TRBV6-5 and TRBJ1-5; unclear D gene. The CDR3 length is 13 residues. The V gene lost 5 bases and the J gene lost 5 bases, with 10 bases spanning the gap. The germline CDR1 and CDR2 sequences are MNHEY and SVGAGI. CDR3 in amino acids: CASSKTRDQPQHF. Written as DNA, the CDR3 is TGTGCCAGCAGTAAGACTCGGGATCAGCCCCAGCATTTT.

The J gene is TRBJ1-1, the V gene TRBV10-1; 9 bases match TRBD1. Germline values: CDR1 WNHNN, CDR2 SYGVQD (reference sequence). The CDR3 sequence is 15 residues long. Germline trimming cut 5 bases from V and 4 bases from J; bases unmatched to any gene: 8. DNA of the CDR3: TGCGCCAGCAGTTGGACAGGGGCATCGAGCACTGAAGCTTTCTTT. It specifies CASSWTGASSTEAFF.

The chain recombines TRBV28 with TRBJ1-4; 9 nucleotides align to TRBD1. V lost 5 bases and J lost 11; bases outside the gene matches: 15. CDR3 length equals 16 residues. Per germline, CDR1 MDHEN and CDR2 SYDVKM. The CDR3 DNA is TGTGCCAGCAGTCATCCGTCCCGGGACAGGGATGGCAAACTGTTTTTT. Protein product: CASSHPSRDRDGKLFF. Full variable domain (rest looked up from reference TRBV28 and TRBJ1-4): DVKVTQSSRYLVKRTGEKVFLECVQDMDHENMFWYRQDPGLGLRLIYFSYDVKMKEKGDIPEGYSVSREKKERFSLILESASTNQTSMYLCASSHPSRDRDGKLFFGSGTQLSVL.

The V and J genes are TRBV25-1 and TRBJ2-3; TRBD2 is a possible D gene (6 bases). Germline CDR1 and CDR2: MGHDK and SYGVNS. The CDR3 is 15 residues long. Trimming removed 1 base at V and 1 base at J, with 9 bases between. Written as DNA, the CDR3 is TGTGCCAGCAGTGAATGGGGCGGGGGCACAGATACGCAGTATTTT. This codes for CASSEWGGGTDTQYF.

V gene TRBV12-3 or TRBV12-4 combines with J gene TRBJ1-1; D gene uncertain. The length of the CDR3 is 13 residues. Deletions cut 4 bases from V and 1 base from J, with 7 bases between. The chain's CDR3 is CASSYARNTEAFF. The CDR3 region has the DNA TGTGCCAGCAGTTACGCGCGGAACACTGAAGCTTTCTTT.

The V call is TRBV3-1 (or the pseudogene TRBV3-2), the J call TRBJ2-7; D is undetermined. V dropped 0 bases and J dropped 1 base, with 10 bases sitting between them. The CDR3 length is 15 residues. Germline V gives CDR1 LGHDT, CDR2 YNNKEL (reference sequence). CDR3 amino acids: CASSQEPTLSYEQYF. DNA for the CDR3: TGTGCCAGCAGCCAAGAACCGACATTGTCCTACGAGCAGTACTTC.

The sample holds a few counts of this clone. The chain recombines TRBV3-1 (or the pseudogene TRBV3-2) with TRBJ2-2; D gene unclear. CDR1 is LGHDT, CDR2 YNNKEL, per germline (reference sequence). The CDR3 is 14 amino acids. Trimming took off 4 bases at V and 4 bases at J, with 10 bases between the two ends. The DNA of the CDR3 is TGTGCCAGCAGCCCGGGTCTTTCCACCGGGGAGCTGTTTTTT. Amino acids: CASSPGLSTGELFF.

This clone was recorded a few times. The chain employs TRBV30 and TRBJ2-2; D is perhaps TRBD2 (5 bases). The germline CDR1 and CDR2 sequences are GTSNPN and SVGIG (reference sequence). This CDR3 contains 15 residues. The V gene lost 4 bases and the J gene lost 2 bases, with 14 bases spanning the gap. CDR3: CAWNPWEYNTGELFF. The CDR3 DNA reads TGTGCCTGGAACCCTTGGGAGTATAACACCGGGGAGCTGTTTTTT.

V gene TRBV7-9 combines with J gene TRBJ2-1, with 7 bases lining up with TRBD2. The V and J ends lost 4 bases and 9 bases, in that order; junction bases with no gene match: 6. The CDR3 totals 13 residues. The germline CDR1 and CDR2 sequences are SEHNR and FQNEAQ (reference sequence). The CDR3 here is CASSWAGAGEQFF. Written as DNA, the CDR3 is TGTGCCAGCAGCTGGGCGGGAGCGGGTGAGCAGTTCTTC.

This rearrangement joins TRBV19 to TRBJ2-7, with D maybe TRBD1 (6 bases). Trimming pared 9 bases from V and 2 bases from J, leaving 17 bases between. This CDR3 is 14 amino acids long. Germline lookup yields CDR1 LNHDA and CDR2 SQIVND (reference sequence). The CDR3 reads CASQKGDTTYEQYF. Here the CDR3 DNA reads TGTGCCAGCCAGAAAGGGGACACAACCTACGAGCAGTACTTC.

The rearrangement uses TRBV12-3 or TRBV12-4 and TRBJ1-1; 9 bases match TRBD1. V lost 5 bases, J lost 8 bases, and 6 bases stayed unmatched. The length of the CDR3 is 13 residues. The CDR3: CASSGLDRGEAFF. Written as DNA, the CDR3 is TGTGCCAGCAGTGGGCTAGACAGGGGGGAAGCTTTCTTT.

This clone was counted a single time. This chain uses TRBV29-1 with TRBJ2-5; 11 positions match TRBD1. From germline, CDR1 is SQVTM and CDR2 ANQGSEA. J was trimmed by 4 bases and V by 4 bases; bases with no gene match: 5. This CDR3 comprises 14 residues. CDR3 in DNA: TGCAGCGTTGCGCGAGGGACAGGGGGAGAGACCCAGTACTTC. Amino acids: CSVARGTGGETQYF.

CDR3 nucleotide sequence: TGTGCCATCAGCGCCGGGACAGGGTACTACGAGCAGTACTTC. Translation: CAISAGTGYYEQYF. The rearrangement links TRBV10-3 to TRBJ2-7, with TRBD1 identical over 9 bases. After removal of 6 bases from V and 3 bases from J, the junction contained 6 bases not matched to a gene. Looked up from germline, CDR1 is ENHRY and CDR2 is SYGVKD. The CDR3 extends over 14 amino acids.

This chain links TRBV2 with TRBJ2-3, with 12 bases that match TRBD2. V was pared by 6 bases and J by 4 bases, with 8 bases of the junction left unmatched. This CDR3 is 16 amino acids long. Germline lookup yields CDR1 SNHLY and CDR2 FYNNEI. For the CDR3, the DNA is TGTGCCAGCAGCAAGACTAGCGGGAGTGCCCCAGATACGCAGTATTTT. Amino acid sequence: CASSKTSGSAPDTQYF.

The genes are TRBV4-3 and TRBJ2-5, with TRBD1 as a possible D gene (6 bases). V was shortened by 1 base and J by 3 bases, with 6 bases between the two germline ends. Germline V gene lookup returns CDR1 LGHNA and CDR2 YSLEER. The CDR3 contains 13 residues. CDR3 nucleotides: TGCGCCAGCAGCCAAGGGACAGAAGAGACCCAGTACTTC. It specifies CASSQGTEETQYF.

The sample holds a few counts of this clone. The chain combines TRBV11-3 with TRBJ1-6, with 7 positions matching TRBD1. This CDR3 has 16 residues. Germline trimming cut 1 base from V and 6 bases from J; bases unmatched to any gene: 6. The germline CDR1 and CDR2 sequences are SGHNT and YENEEA. CDR3 coding DNA: TGTGCCAGCAGCTTAGCAGGGGGTGGGGGTAATTCACCCCTCCACTTT. Its translation is CASSLAGGGGNSPLHF.

The V gene is TRBV11-2, the J gene TRBJ2-1; 9 bases match TRBD2. Germline V lookup: CDR1 SGHAT, CDR2 FQNNGV. The CDR3 covers 15 residues. The V gene end was trimmed by 5 bases and the J gene end by 9 bases; junction bases not matched to a gene: 11. CDR3 bases: TGTGCCAGCAGCATGACTAGCGGAGGAACCTCTGAGCAGTTCTTC. Encoded protein: CASSMTSGGTSEQFF.

The J gene is TRBJ2-1, the V gene TRBV12-5, with 15 bases identical to TRBD2. The CDR3 covers 14 residues. Looked up from germline, CDR1 is LGHNT and CDR2 is FRNRAP. V dropped 7 bases and J dropped 11; count of bases not matched to a gene: 6. The CDR3 DNA is TGTGCTAGTGCCCATGGACTAGCGGGAGGGCAGCAGTTCTTC. It specifies CASAHGLAGGQQFF. The whole variable domain, filled in from reference TRBV12-5 and TRBJ2-1, reads DARVTQTPRHKVTEMGQEVTMRCQPILGHNTVFWYRQTMMQGLELLAYFRNRAPLDDSGMPKDRFSAEMPDATLATLKIQPSEPRDSAVYFCASAHGLAGGQQFFGPGTRLTVL.

The CDR3 region is CASSQSRDSGNTIYF. The DNA of the CDR3 is TGCGCCAGCAGCCAATCCAGGGACTCTGGAAACACCATATATTTT. The chain is built from TRBV4-3 and TRBJ1-3, with D possibly TRBD1 on 5 matching bases. Trimming took off 2 bases at V and 0 bases at J, with 8 bases between the two ends. From germline, CDR1 is LGHNA and CDR2 YSLEER. This CDR3 spans 15 amino acids.

V is TRBV6-2 or TRBV6-3 and J is TRBJ2-1; 8 bases are shared with TRBD1. V was pared by 6 bases and J by 3 bases, with 10 bases of the junction left unmatched. This CDR3 is 16 amino acids long. Germline values: CDR1 MNHEY, CDR2 SVGEGT. Here the CDR3 reads CASSVTGATLYNEQFF. CDR3 DNA sequence: TGTGCCAGCAGCGTGACAGGGGCGACCCTCTACAATGAGCAGTTCTTC.

This chain joins TRBV2 and TRBJ2-1; D is possibly TRBD1 (6 bases). V was shortened by 10 bases and J by 12 bases, with 19 bases between the two germline ends. The length of the CDR3 is 12 residues. Germline-derived CDR1 and CDR2 are SNHLY and FYNNEI. CDR3 protein: CAISTGWEGQFF. CDR3 sequence (DNA): TGTGCCATCTCGACAGGCTGGGAAGGGCAGTTCTTC.

The chain is built from TRBV9 and TRBJ2-5; 11 bases fit TRBD2. V shed 4 bases and J 3 bases; nucleotides not matched to a gene: 2. The V gene's germline CDR1 is SGDLS and CDR2 YYNGEE. The length of the CDR3 is 14 residues. CDR3 residues: CASSISGREETQYF. Here the CDR3 DNA reads TGTGCCAGCAGCATTAGCGGGAGGGAAGAGACCCAGTACTTC.

V usage is TRBV19 and J usage is TRBJ2-3; 8 bases line up with TRBD2. This CDR3 comprises 16 residues. Per the germline V gene, CDR1 is LNHDA and CDR2 is SQIVND (reference sequence). J lost 4 bases, V lost 6 bases, and 12 bases had no gene match. The CDR3 region is CASRELAEPEADTQYF. In nucleotides, the CDR3 is TGTGCCAGTAGGGAACTAGCGGAACCCGAGGCAGATACGCAGTATTTT.

The rearrangement links TRBV7-8 to TRBJ2-2; possible D gene TRBD2, 6 bases. Germline V gene sequence: CDR1 SGHVS, CDR2 FQNEAQ. The CDR3 covers 16 residues. V was pared by 4 bases and J by 2 bases, with 14 bases between. This chain's CDR3 is CASSSAWAGNTGELFF. The CDR3 coding sequence is TGTGCCAGCAGCTCCGCATGGGCGGGAAACACCGGGGAGCTGTTTTTT.

The chain couples TRBV20-1 to TRBJ2-5; D not resolved. V dropped 3 bases and J dropped 2 bases, with 7 bases sitting between them. The germline gives CDR1 DFQATT, CDR2 SNEGSKA (reference sequence). The CDR3 sequence is 12 residues long. In DNA form, the CDR3 reads TGCAGTGCTAGTAACAGTCAAGAGACCCAGTACTTC. Protein sequence: CSASNSQETQYF.